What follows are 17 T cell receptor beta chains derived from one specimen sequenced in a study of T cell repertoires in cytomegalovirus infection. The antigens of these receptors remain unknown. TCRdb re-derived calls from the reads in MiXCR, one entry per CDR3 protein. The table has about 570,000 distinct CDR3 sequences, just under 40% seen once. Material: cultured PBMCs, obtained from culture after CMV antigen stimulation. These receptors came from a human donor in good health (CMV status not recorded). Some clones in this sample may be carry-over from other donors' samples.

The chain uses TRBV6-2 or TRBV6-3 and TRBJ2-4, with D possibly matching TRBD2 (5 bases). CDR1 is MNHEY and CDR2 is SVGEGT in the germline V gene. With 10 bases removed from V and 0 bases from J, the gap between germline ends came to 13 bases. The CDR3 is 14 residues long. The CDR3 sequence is CATTGNLAKNIQYF. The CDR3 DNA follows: TGTGCCACCACCGGGAATTTAGCCAAAAACATTCAGTACTTC.

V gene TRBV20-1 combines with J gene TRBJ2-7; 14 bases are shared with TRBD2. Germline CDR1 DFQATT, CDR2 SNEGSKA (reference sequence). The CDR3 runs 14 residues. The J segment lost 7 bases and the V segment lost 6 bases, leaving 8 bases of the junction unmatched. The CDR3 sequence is CSAQGLAGDWEQYF. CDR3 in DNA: TGCAGTGCCCAGGGACTAGCGGGAGACTGGGAGCAGTACTTC.

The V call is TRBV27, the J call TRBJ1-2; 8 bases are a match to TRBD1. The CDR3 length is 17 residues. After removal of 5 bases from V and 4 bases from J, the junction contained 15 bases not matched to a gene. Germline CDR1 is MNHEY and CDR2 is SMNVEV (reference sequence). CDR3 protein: CASSPRTGIELVYGYTF. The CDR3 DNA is TGTGCCAGCAGTCCCCGGACAGGGATTGAATTAGTCTATGGCTACACCTTC.

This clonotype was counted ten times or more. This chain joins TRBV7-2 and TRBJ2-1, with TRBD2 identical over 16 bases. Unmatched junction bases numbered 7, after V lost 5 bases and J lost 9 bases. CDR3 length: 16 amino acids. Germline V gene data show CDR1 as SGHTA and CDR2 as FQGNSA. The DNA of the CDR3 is TGTGCCAGCAGCCGGGGACTAGCGGGAGGGTCGGGTGAGCAGTTCTTC. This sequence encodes CASSRGLAGGSGEQFF.

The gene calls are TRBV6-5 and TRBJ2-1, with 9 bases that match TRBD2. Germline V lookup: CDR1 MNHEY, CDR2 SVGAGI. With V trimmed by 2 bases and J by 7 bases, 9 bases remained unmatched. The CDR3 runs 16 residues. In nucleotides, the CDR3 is TGTGCCAGCAGTTACCATAGCGGGAGTGGGGGGAATGAGCAGTTCTTC. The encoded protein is CASSYHSGSGGNEQFF.

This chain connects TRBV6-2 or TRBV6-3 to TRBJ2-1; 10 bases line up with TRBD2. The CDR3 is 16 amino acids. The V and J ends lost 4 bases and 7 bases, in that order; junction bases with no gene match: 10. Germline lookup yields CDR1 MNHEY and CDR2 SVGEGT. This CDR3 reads CASSSALAGAFNEQFF. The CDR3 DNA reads TGTGCCAGCAGTTCCGCTCTAGCGGGAGCGTTTAATGAGCAGTTCTTC.

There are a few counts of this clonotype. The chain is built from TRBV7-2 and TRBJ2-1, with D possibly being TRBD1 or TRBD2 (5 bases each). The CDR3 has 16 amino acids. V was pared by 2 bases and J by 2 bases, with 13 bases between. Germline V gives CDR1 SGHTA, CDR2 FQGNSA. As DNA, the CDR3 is TGTGCCAGCAGCTTAACTTGGGACCTTACCTACAATGAGCAGTTCTTC. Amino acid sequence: CASSLTWDLTYNEQFF.

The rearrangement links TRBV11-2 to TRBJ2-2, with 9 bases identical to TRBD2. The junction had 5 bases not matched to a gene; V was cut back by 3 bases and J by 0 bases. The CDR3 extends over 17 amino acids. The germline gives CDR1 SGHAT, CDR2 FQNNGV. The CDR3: CASSLGSGGSNTGELFF. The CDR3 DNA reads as TGTGCCAGCAGCTTGGGTAGCGGGGGTTCGAACACCGGGGAGCTGTTTTTT.

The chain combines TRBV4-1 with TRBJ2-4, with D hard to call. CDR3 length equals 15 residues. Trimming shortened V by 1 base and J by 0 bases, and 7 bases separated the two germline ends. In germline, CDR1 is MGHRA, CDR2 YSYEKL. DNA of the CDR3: TGCGCCAGCAGCCAAGCAGGAGTAGCCAAAAACATTCAGTACTTC. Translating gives CASSQAGVAKNIQYF.

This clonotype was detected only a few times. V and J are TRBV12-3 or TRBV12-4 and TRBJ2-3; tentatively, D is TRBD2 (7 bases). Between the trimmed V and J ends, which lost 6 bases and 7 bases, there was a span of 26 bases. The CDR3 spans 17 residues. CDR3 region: CASSRSGLADSTNTQYF. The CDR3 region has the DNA TGTGCCAGCAGCCGCAGTGGCCTAGCGGACAGCACGAATACGCAGTATTTT.

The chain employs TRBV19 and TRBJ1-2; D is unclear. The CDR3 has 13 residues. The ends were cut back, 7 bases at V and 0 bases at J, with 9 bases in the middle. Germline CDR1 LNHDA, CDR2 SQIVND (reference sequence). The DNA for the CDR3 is TGTGCCAGTAACCGCCACGCTAACTATGGCTACACCTTC. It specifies CASNRHANYGYTF.

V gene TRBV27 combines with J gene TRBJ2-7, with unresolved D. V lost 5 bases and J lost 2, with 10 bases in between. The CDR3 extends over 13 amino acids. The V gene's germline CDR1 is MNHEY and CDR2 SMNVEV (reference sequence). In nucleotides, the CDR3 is TGTGCCAGCAGTGGGGTAAGGGCCTACGAGCAGTACTTC. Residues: CASSGVRAYEQYF.

The DNA of the CDR3 is TGTGCCAGCAGCTTTTTGTTCCGAGAGACCCAGTACTTC. Its protein is CASSFLFRETQYF. V usage is TRBV7-4 and J usage is TRBJ2-5; D is unresolved. The CDR3 sequence is 13 residues long. From germline, CDR1 is SGHVT and CDR2 SQSDAQ. The germline V and J ends were trimmed by 3 bases and 4 bases, with 9 bases remaining between them.

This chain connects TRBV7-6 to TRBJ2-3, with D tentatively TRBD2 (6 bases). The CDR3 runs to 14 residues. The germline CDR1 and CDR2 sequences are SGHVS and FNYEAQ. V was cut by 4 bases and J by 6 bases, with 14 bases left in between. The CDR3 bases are TGTGCCAGCAGCTGGGAGACTAGTTCGGATACGCAGTATTTT. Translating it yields CASSWETSSDTQYF.

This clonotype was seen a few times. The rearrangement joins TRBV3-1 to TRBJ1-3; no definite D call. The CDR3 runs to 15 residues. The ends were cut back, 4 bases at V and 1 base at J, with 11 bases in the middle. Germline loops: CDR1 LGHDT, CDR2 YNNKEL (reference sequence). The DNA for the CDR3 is TGTGCCAGCAGCCCCCCGGGCGCGTCTGGAAACACCATATATTTT. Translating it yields CASSPPGASGNTIYF.

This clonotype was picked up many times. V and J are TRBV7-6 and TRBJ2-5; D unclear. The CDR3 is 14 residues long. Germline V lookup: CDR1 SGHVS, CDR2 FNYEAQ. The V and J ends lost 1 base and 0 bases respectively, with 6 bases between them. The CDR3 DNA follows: TGTGCCAGCAGCTTAGGACACCACCAAGAGACCCAGTACTTC. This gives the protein CASSLGHHQETQYF.

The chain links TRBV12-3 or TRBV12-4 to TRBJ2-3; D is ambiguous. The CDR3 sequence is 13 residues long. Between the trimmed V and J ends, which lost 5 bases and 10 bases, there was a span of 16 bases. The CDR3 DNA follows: TGTGCCAGCAGTAGGGTCCTTTATCCGGCGCAGTATTTT. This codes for CASSRVLYPAQYF.